This paragraph reports one TCR beta chain. Other DNA sequences in this sample translate to the same CDR3. The sorted conventional CD4+ T cells were CD25-low and CD127-high, with genomic DNA sequenced. Germline assignment: CDR1 SNHLY and CDR2 FYNNEI. V was clipped by 6 bases and J by 10 bases, with 13 bases between them. There are 12 residues in the CDR3. This sample stems from a study of regulatory and conventional T cells in RAG deficiency. Using immunoSEQ multiplex PCR, the repertoire was profiled, and TCRdb retains in-frame clones only, with some absent. The sample includes about 50,000 clones, about nine tenths of them seen just once. The same sample was also studied in work on regulatory T cells. That study reports: The PCR used 52 TRBV and 13 TRBJ primers.

The TCR comes from a human donor in good health. The rearrangement uses TRBV2 and TRBJ2-1; D might be TRBD2 (6 bases). Sequences were obtained from CD4+ effector T cells sorted from blood. The CDR3 nucleotides are TGTGCCAGCAGAACGGGGGAAGGGGAGCAGTTCTTC. It translates to CASRTGEGEQFF.